A single T cell receptor beta chain is shown here with its context. This is likely an artifact of a read error, given a far larger clone one base away. This sample is drawn from a study of low-dose radiotherapy and immunotherapy resistance in tumors. Time point reported: before trial treatment. Donors received nivolumab, ipilimumab, aspirin, low-dose cyclophosphamide and low-dose radiotherapy. TRAV and TRBV primers primed cDNA for both TCRalpha and TCRbeta. The TCRs were subjected to amplification over around 18 PCR cycles employing a constant-region primer in conjunction with a V-primer adapter. TCRdb fed the reads into MiXCR, producing one record per CDR3 protein. Among about 60,000 distinct CDR3 sequences listed, approximately 25% were seen once. Germline V gene sequence: CDR1 MNHNY, CDR2 SVGAGI (reference sequence). There are 13 residues in the CDR3. Between the trimmed V and J ends, which lost 7 bases and 10 bases, there was a span of 17 bases.

The TCR originated in a male donor with prostate cancer. The specimen comprised PBMCs, sampled before treatment. V gene TRBV6-6 combines with J gene TRBJ2-1; D gene unclear. Written as DNA, the CDR3 is TGTGCCAGCACTGTAAGGGCAGCCTACGAGCAGTTCTTC. Protein: CASTVRAAYEQFF.